This TCR beta chain was captured in a study of PD-L1 blockade in urothelial cancer. Study at large: Atezolizumab, begun by patients around 2014, was given at 1,200 mg intravenously every 3 weeks. Whole-study results and caveats: Greater 3-week expansion of tumor-associated blood clones was recorded for durable-benefit patients.

In the case of this clone: Its cognate antigen is unknown.

The CDR3 is made up of 15 amino acids. J was trimmed by 4 bases and V by 8 bases; bases with no gene match: 9. The germline CDR1 and CDR2 sequences are MRHNA and SNTAGT. The templates were synthetic TCR analogs, and they were spiked into each PCR. The table came from immunoSEQ multiplex PCR; TCRdb's copy has only in-frame clones and leaves some out. The sample consists of tens of thousands of clones, about nine tenths of them appearing once. The time point denotes: peripheral blood 6 weeks after treatment start. Patient disease was locally advanced or metastatic urothelial carcinoma. Here the sequenced sample was PBMCs, taken around atezolizumab (anti-PD-L1) treatment. The rearrangement joins TRBV6-4 to TRBJ2-1; 9 bases are a match to TRBD1. The clonotype comes from a man in his sixties with urothelial cancer. The CDR3 sequence is CASARGQGGYNEQFF. CDR3 in DNA: TGTGCCAGCGCCAGGGGACAGGGCGGATACAATGAGCAGTTCTTC.